This T cell receptor beta chain originates from a study of OX40 agonist ivuxolimab in advanced cancers. Study as a whole: Six ivuxolimab dose levels, 0.01 to 10 mg/kg, were given intravenously every 2 weeks. A history of anti-PD-1, anti-PD-L1 or anti-CTLA-4 therapy was acceptable, and roughly 40% had some. The study's findings and limits: Compared with others, partial responders at 0.1-3.0 mg/kg displayed clonal expansion among the lowest.

From germline, CDR1 is MNHEY and CDR2 SMNVEV (reference sequence). CDR3 length: 11 amino acids. Trimming shortened V by 8 bases and J by 10 bases, and 14 bases separated the two germline ends. Sequenced by immunoSEQ multiplex PCR; TCRdb stores in-frame clones only, minus some. The data contain about 93,000 clones, approximately 94% of them singletons. As regards this clone: The antigen is undetermined.

The clonotype comes from an adult with an advanced solid tumor such as melanoma, head and neck, liver or kidney cancer. The chain has TRBV27 and TRBJ1-1; D call uncertain. This specimen consisted of CD4+ or CD8+ T cells sorted from blood, obtained in a trial of the OX40 agonist ivuxolimab. As DNA, the CDR3 is TGTGCCAGCGCCAGTCGAAACGGAGCTTTCTTT. Protein product: CASASRNGAFF.